This note documents a single T cell receptor beta chain sequence. Its recognized antigen is unknown. The record has no base qualities; no much larger clone is one base away. Genomic DNA was extracted with the Qiagen DNeasy kit from unsorted PBMCs and from negatively selected CD4+ and CD8+ fractions. TCR beta CDR3 regions were amplified by immunoSEQ multiplex PCR using primers annealing to V and J segments. Amplification bias was minimized using a synthetic immune receptor repertoire, and residual bias was removed computationally after sequencing. As for how the authors treated the data: Repertoire diversity was quantified as the Shannon entropy index using custom Python scripts. Unsorted, CD4+ and CD8+ repertoires were analyzed separately, except in combined analyses where CD4+ and CD8+ sequences were merged in silico. A clone counted as expanded when the clone's frequency after treatment rose at least 2-fold relative to C1D1, and clones undetected at baseline were given a pseudocount of 0.5. Clones with 0 or 1 copy at C1D1 were defined as singleton clones, while clones with 2 or more copies were defined as non-singleton clones. By matching protein sequences in sorted samples from the same patient, clones expanded in unsorted samples were annotated as CD4+, CD8+ or unknown. Wilcoxon tests were applied to paired samples to test diversity changes from C1D1 to C4D1. TCRdb mirrors the immuneACCESS table, restricted to in-frame sequences. Some clones are absent from its copies; in checked studies, under half trace to an unresolved V gene, and the reason for the others is unknown. The DNA gave D and trimming, while V, J and clone size come from that table. The sample table shows 20,000 to 25,000 clones, and about 83% are seen once. Nearly 8% of the sample goes to the ten largest clones.

Interpreted using the paper, the time point label stands for: cycle 2 day 1 (C2D1) of nivolumab. Every trial patient had relapsed following autologous stem cell transplantation, and prior brentuximab vedotin exposure was what differed among cohorts A, B and C. The trial cohort included 55 to 65 patients with relapsed/refractory classical Hodgkin lymphoma, and each patient had a best overall response of complete response, partial response or progressive disease. In the multi-cohort phase II CheckMate 205 trial, trial patients received single-agent nivolumab. An independent review committee assessed best overall response using the 2007 International Working Group response criteria. Trial PBMCs were collected immediately before nivolumab initiation (C1D1) and during therapy at cycle 2 day 1 and cycle 4 day 1. Peripheral blood was collected in 8 mL Vacutainer Cell Preparation Tubes, from which PBMCs were isolated by centrifugation and then cryopreserved.

This entry comes from a study of PD-1 blockade in classical Hodgkin lymphoma (TCRdb year 2020). Some background on the complete study: Nivolumab dosing was 3 mg/kg intravenously every 2 weeks, continuing until either disease progression or unacceptable toxicity. A peripheral blood immune signature of response to PD-1 blockade in classical Hodgkin lymphoma was defined using TCR beta sequencing and CyTOF. Study-wide findings and limitations: The study was limited to a single clinical trial cohort, and causes of repertoire differences, possibly disease activity or prior therapy, remained undefined. Baseline TCR diversity was reported to be lower in newly diagnosed patients than in healthy donors and to be lower still in relapsed/refractory patients. Patients starting nivolumab less than 1 year after ASCT had lower diversity and were excluded from later analyses to avoid confounding by immune reconstitution. Trial patients with a complete response had baseline diversity similar to that of newly diagnosed patients, while partial responders and progressors had significantly lower diversity. By C4D1, a significant rise was seen in CD4+ TCR diversity but not in CD8+ TCR diversity (p=0.0027 vs p=0.16), and the rise was most apparent among complete responders (p=0.02).

Counted from cysteine to phenylalanine, this CDR3 has 16 amino acids. CDR3 DNA only is kept here, 48 bases in frame from base 1. Looking up the germline V gene yields CDR1 WSHSY and CDR2 SAAADI. Clipping removes 3 bases from V and 3 bases from J, with 8 as the unmatched junction base count. This specimen was peripheral blood mononuclear cells (PBMCs), taken before the second cycle of nivolumab. The chain is assembled from TRBV10-2 and TRBJ2-1; 7 bases in the junction line up with TRBD2. This receptor was obtained from a human donor with classical Hodgkin lymphoma. DNA sequence: TGCGCCAGCAGTGATTACGCGGGAGTCGTCTACAATGAGCAGTTCTTC. It codes for CASSDYAGVVYNEQFF.